Described below is a single TCR beta chain sequence and its context. The sample is drawn from a study of T cell changes during pregnancy in multiple sclerosis. The ends were cut back, 0 bases at V and 8 bases at J, with 10 bases in the middle. Germline CDR1 reads MRHNA; CDR2 reads SNTAGT. CDR3 size: 13 residues. Assay: immunoSEQ multiplex PCR; the TCRdb copy retains only in-frame clones and omits some. The table includes 90,000 to 95,000 clones, approximately 90% detected once. The clonotype comes from a female donor with multiple sclerosis, enrolled in a pregnancy study. The chain joins TRBV6-4 to TRBJ2-5; maybe TRBD2 (5 bases). The material sequenced was peripheral blood, taken before pregnancy. In DNA form, the CDR3 reads TGTGCCAGCAGTGACTCCCGTGGGAGTACCCAGTACTTC. Encoded protein: CASSDSRGSTQYF.